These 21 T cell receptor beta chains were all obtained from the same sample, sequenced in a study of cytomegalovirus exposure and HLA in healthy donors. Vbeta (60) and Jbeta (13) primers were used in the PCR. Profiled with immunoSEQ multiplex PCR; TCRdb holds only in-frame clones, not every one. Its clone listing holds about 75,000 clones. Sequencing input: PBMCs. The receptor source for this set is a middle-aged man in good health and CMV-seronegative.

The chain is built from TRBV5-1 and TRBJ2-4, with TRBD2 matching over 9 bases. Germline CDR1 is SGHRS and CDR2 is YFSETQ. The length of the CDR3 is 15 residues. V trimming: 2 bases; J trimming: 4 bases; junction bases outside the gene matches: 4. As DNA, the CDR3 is TGCGCCAGCAGCTTCGGGGCGGGAGGGAAAAACATTCAGTACTTC. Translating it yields CASSFGAGGKNIQYF.

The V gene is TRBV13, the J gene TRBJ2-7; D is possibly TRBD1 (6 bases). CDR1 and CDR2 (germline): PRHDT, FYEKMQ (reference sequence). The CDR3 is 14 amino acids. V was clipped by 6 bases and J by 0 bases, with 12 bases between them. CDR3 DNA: TGTGCCAGCAGTGGCCGGGACATCTCCTACGAGCAGTACTTC. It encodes CASSGRDISYEQYF.

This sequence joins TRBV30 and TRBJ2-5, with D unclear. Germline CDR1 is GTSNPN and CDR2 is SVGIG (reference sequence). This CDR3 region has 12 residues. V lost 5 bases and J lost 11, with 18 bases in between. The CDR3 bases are TGTGCCTGGGCCCCCCCCCGTTCGGAGCAGTACTTC. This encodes CAWAPPRSEQYF.

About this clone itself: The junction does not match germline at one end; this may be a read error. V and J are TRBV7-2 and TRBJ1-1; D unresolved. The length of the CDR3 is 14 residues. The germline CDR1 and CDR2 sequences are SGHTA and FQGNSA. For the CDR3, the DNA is TGTGCCAGCAACTTACGGGTGGTCGACACTGAAGCTTTCTTT. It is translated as CASNLRVVDTEAFF.

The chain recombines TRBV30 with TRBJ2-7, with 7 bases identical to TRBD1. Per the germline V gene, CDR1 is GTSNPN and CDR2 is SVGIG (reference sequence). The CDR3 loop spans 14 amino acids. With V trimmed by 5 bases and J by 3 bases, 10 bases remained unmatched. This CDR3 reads CAWHRDRKIYEQYF. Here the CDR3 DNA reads TGTGCCTGGCATAGGGACAGAAAAATCTACGAGCAGTACTTC. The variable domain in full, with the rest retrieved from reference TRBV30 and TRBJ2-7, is SQTIHQWPATLVQPVGSPLSLECTVEGTSNPNLYWYRQAAGRGLQLLFYSVGIGQISSEVPQNLSASRPQDRQFILSSKKLLLSDSGFYLCAWHRDRKIYEQYFGPGTRLTVT.

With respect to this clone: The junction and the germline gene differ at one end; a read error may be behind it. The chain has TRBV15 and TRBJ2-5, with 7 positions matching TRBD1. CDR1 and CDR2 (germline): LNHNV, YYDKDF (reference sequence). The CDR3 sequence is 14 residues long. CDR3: CATSRDRADETQYF. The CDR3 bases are TGTGCCACCAGCCGAGACAGGGCCGACGAGACCCAGTACTTC.

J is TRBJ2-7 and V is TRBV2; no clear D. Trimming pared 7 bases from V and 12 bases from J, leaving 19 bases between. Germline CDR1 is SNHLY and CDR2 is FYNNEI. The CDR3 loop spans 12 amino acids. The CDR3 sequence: CASKNLTPTPYF. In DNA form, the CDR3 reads TGTGCCAGCAAGAATCTCACTCCCACCCCGTACTTC.

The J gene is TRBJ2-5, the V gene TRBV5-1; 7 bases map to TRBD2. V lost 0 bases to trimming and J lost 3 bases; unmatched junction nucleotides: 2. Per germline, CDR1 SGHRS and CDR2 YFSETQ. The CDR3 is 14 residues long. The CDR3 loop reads CASSLEGREETQYF. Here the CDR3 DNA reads TGCGCCAGCAGCTTGGAAGGGAGGGAAGAGACCCAGTACTTC.

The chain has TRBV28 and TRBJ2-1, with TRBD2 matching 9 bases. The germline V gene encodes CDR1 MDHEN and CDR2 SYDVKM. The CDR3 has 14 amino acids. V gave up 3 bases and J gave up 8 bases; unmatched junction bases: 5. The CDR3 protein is CASSLGLARDEQFF. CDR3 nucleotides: TGTGCCAGCAGTTTGGGACTAGCCAGGGATGAGCAGTTCTTC. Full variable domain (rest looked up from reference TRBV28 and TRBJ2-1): DVKVTQSSRYLVKRTGEKVFLECVQDMDHENMFWYRQDPGLGLRLIYFSYDVKMKEKGDIPEGYSVSREKKERFSLILESASTNQTSMYLCASSLGLARDEQFFGPGTRLTVL.

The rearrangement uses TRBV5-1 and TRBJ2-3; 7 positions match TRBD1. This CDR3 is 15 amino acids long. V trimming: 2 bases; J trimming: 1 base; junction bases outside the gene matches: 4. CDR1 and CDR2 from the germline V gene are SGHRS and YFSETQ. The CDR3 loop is CASSLQGFGTDTQYF. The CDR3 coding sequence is TGCGCCAGCAGCTTACAGGGGTTCGGCACAGATACGCAGTATTTT.

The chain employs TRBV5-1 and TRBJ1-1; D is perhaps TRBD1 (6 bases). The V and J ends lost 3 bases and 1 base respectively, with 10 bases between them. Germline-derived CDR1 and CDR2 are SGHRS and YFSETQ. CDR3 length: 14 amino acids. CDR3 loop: CASSWGGRNTEAFF. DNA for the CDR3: TGCGCCAGCAGCTGGGGGGGGCGGAACACTGAAGCTTTCTTT.

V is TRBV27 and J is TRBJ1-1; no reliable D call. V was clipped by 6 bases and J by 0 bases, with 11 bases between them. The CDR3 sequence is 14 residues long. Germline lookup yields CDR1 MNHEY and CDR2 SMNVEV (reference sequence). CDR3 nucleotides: TGTGCCAGCAGAGCCTCCTTCGTGAACACTGAAGCTTTCTTT. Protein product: CASRASFVNTEAFF.

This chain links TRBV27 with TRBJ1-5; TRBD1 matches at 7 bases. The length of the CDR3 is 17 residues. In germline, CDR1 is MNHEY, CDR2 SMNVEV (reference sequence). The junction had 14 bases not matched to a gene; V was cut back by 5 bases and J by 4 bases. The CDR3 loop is CASSLQSPAGGNQPQHF. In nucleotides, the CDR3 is TGTGCCAGCAGTCTACAATCCCCGGCAGGGGGAAATCAGCCCCAGCATTTT.

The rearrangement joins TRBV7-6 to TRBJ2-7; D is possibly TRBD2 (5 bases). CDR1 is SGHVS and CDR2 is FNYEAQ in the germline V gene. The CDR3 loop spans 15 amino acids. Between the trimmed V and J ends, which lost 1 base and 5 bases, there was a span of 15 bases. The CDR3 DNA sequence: TGTGCCAGCAGCTTAGGGGCGGGTCCGGCCCACGAGCAGTACTTC. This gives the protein CASSLGAGPAHEQYF.

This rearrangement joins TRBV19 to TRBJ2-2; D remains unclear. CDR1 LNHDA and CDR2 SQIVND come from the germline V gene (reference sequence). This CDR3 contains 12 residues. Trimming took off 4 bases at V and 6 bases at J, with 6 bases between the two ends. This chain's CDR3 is CASSTRAGELFF. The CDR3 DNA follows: TGTGCCAGTAGTACTCGGGCCGGGGAGCTGTTTTTT.

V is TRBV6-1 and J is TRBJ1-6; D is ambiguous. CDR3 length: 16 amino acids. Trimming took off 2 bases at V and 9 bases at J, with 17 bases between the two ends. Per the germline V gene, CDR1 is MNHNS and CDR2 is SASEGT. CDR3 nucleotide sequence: TGTGCCAGCAGTGAACGGGAGGCGAATCGAGGTTCACCCCTCCACTTT. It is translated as CASSEREANRGSPLHF.

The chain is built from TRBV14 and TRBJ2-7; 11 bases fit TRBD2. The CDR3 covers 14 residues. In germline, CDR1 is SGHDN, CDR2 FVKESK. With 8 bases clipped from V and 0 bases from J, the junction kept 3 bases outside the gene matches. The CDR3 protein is CASASGGHSYEQYF. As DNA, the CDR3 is TGTGCCAGCGCTAGCGGGGGGCACTCCTACGAGCAGTACTTC.

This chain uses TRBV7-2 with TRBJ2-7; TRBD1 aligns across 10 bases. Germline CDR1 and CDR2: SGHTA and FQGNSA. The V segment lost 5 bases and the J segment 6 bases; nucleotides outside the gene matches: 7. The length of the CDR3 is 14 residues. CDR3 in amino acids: CASSPDRGRGEQYF. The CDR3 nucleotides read TGTGCCAGCAGCCCCGACAGGGGGCGAGGCGAGCAGTACTTC.

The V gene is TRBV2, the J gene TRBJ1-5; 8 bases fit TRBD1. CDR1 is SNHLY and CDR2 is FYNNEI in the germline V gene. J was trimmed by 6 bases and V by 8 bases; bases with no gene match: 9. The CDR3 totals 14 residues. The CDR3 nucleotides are TGTGCCAGCCTAGAGGCAGGGGGCGGTCAGCCCCAGCATTTT. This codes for CASLEAGGGQPQHF.

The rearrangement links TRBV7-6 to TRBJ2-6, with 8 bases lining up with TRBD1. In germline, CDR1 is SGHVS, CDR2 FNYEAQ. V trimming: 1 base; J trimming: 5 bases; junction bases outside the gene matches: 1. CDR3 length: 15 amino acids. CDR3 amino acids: CASSLGQGRANVLTF. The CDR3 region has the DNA TGTGCCAGCAGCTTAGGACAGGGGAGGGCCAACGTCCTGACTTTC.

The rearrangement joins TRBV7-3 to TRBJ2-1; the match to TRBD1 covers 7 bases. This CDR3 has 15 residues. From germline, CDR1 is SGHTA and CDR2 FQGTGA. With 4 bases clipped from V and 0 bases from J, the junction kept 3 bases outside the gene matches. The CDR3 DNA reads TGTGCCAGCAGCTCGGGACAGAACTCCTACAATGAGCAGTTCTTC. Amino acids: CASSSGQNSYNEQFF.